This T cell receptor beta chain was identified during a study of blood T cell repertoires in COVID-19. About the research overall: Sites across the United States, Italy and Spain contributed samples from acute and convalescent COVID-19. T cells, B-cell-depleted T cells, or PBMCs supplied cDNA or gDNA.

Per the original data handling: Reference gene primers were amplified, and this amplification served to estimate nucleated cell counts. TCRdb keeps only in-frame clones here, not all; method: immunoSEQ multiplex PCR. Clonal size and the V and J genes are those of that table, whereas D and trimming came from the DNA. Of around 250,000 clones listed, roughly nine tenths are singletons. Germline CDR1 GTSNPN, CDR2 SVGIG (reference sequence). This CDR3 contains 14 residues. Trimming pared 4 bases from V and 7 bases from J, leaving 16 bases between. Sequenced material: peripheral blood. The receptor was derived from a man in his late teens or twenties with active or convalescent COVID-19. This sequence joins TRBV30 and TRBJ1-4; no firm D call. CDR3 sequence reads: CAWTPGGRAEKLFF. CDR3 DNA: TGTGCCTGGACCCCCGGTGGGAGGGCTGAAAAACTGTTTTTT.